The rows below give T cell receptor beta chains drawn from one sample of a study of OX40 agonist ivuxolimab in advanced cancers. Sequencing was performed with immunoSEQ multiplex PCR; in TCRdb, only in-frame clones are kept and a portion is missing. The sample records 30,000 to 35,000 clones, about 90% being singletons. Specimen: CD4+ or CD8+ T cells sorted from blood, collected in a trial of the OX40 agonist ivuxolimab. These receptors were collected from an adult with an advanced solid tumor such as melanoma, head and neck, liver or kidney cancer. The CDR3 runs from the conserved cysteine through the conserved F or W. The D gene is left open where the match is weak. Clone size appears in some rows only: once, few, many, or a class for an expanded clone.

J	V	D	size	DNA	CDR3
TRBJ1-1	TRBV28	.	few	TGTGCCAGCAATGGCGCCAGCTCTGAAGCTTTCTTT	CASNGASSEAFF
TRBJ2-1	TRBV6-1	.	.	TGTGCCAGCAGTGAAATCGTAGGGAATGAGCAGTTCTTC	CASSEIVGNEQFF
TRBJ2-3	TRBV9	TRBD2	.	TGTGCCAGCAGCGTAGAAGTCGCTAGCGGGGTCTCAGATACGCAGTATTTT	CASSVEVASGVSDTQYF
TRBJ2-7	TRBV5-4	TRBD2	.	TGTGCCAGCAGCTGGACTAGCGGTAACTCCTACGAGCAGTACTTC	CASSWTSGNSYEQYF
TRBJ2-6	TRBV5-1	.	.	TGCGCCAGTTCACAGGGCTCTGGGGCCAACGTCCTGACTTTC	CASSQGSGANVLTF
TRBJ2-1	TRBV30	.	.	TGTGCCTGGAAAACGCCCTACTCCTACAATGAGCAGTTCTTC	CAWKTPYSYNEQFF
TRBJ2-5	TRBV4-2	TRBD2	.	TGTGCCAGCAGCCAAGATTCCAGCGGGGGAAGGGAGACCCAGTACTTC	CASSQDSSGGRETQYF
TRBJ2-1	TRBV7-8	TRBD1	.	TGTGCCAGCAGCGCCCGGACAGGGGGACCCAATGAGCAGTTCTTC	CASSARTGGPNEQFF
TRBJ2-2	TRBV2	.	.	TGTGCCAGCAGTGAAGCCGGGGTAGTGAACACCGGGGAGCTGTTTTTT	CASSEAGVVNTGELFF
TRBJ1-5	TRBV30	.	few	TGTGCCTGGAGGGGTTCTGGCAATCAGCCCCAGCATTTT	CAWRGSGNQPQHF
TRBJ2-1	TRBV7-8	.	.	TGTGCCAGCAGCTTTAGGCAGGGACCCAATGAGCAGTTCTTC	CASSFRQGPNEQFF
TRBJ1-1	TRBV28	.	.	TGTGCCAGCAGGACAGGGAACACTGAAGCTTTCTTT	CASRTGNTEAFF
TRBJ2-3	TRBV6-1	TRBD2	.	TGTGCCAGCAGTGACCAGCGGGGGAACACAGATACGCAGTATTTT	CASSDQRGNTDTQYF
TRBJ1-1	TRBV5-5	.	.	TGTGCCAGCAGCTTGGGTCGGGCGAACACTGAAGCTTTCTTT	CASSLGRANTEAFF
TRBJ1-1	TRBV5-1	TRBD1	once	TGCGCCAGCAGCTCCGGACAGGGCACTGAAGCTTTCTTT	CASSSGQGTEAFF
TRBJ1-4	TRBV5-6	.	.	TGTGCCAGCAGCGCGGAACGTTCCCCTTCCGAGGAAAAACTGTTTTTT	CASSAERSPSEEKLFF
TRBJ1-2	TRBV6-5	.	few	TGTGCCAGCAGACAAGGGACATACCGTCTTGGCTACACCTTC	CASRQGTYRLGYTF
TRBJ2-1	TRBV9	TRBD2	.	TGTGCCAGCAGCTCTCGACTAGCGGGAGATGAGCAGTTCTTC	CASSSRLAGDEQFF
TRBJ1-6	TRBV18	TRBD1	.	TGTGCCAGCTCAGCAACCCCTCCGGGACAGGGGGATTCACCCCTCCACTTT	CASSATPPGQGDSPLHF
TRBJ2-7	TRBV7-2	.	few	TGTGCCAGCAGCTCAGTGAACTTGCTCGAGCAGTACTTC	CASSSVNLLEQYF
TRBJ2-1	TRBV7-2	.	.	TGTGCCAGCAGCTTAACTTTATCCAATGAGCAGTTCTTC	CASSLTLSNEQFF
TRBJ2-7	TRBV6-1	.	.	TGTGCCAGCAGGAAGGGGGTTCCCTACGAGCAGTACTTC	CASRKGVPYEQYF
TRBJ2-7	TRBV6-1	.	.	TGTGCCAGCAGTGGAAGGGCCGACGAGCAGTACTTC	CASSGRADEQYF
TRBJ2-3	TRBV5-1	.	.	TGCGCCAGCAGCTTGGTACCCAGCACAGATACGCAGTATTTT	CASSLVPSTDTQYF
TRBJ2-2	TRBV28	TRBD2	.	TGTGCCAGCATTTCTAGCGGGAGGGCCGCTGCCGGGGAGCTGTTTTTT	CASISSGRAAAGELFF
TRBJ2-2	TRBV27	TRBD1	.	TGTGCCAGCAATCACCAGGGGGCGCAGGACACCGGGGAGCTGTTTTTT	CASNHQGAQDTGELFF
TRBJ1-1	TRBV18	.	.	TGTGCCAGCTCACCACTCTCTACGACAGGAGAGGGCACTGAAGCTTTCTTT	CASSPLSTTGEGTEAFF
TRBJ2-1	TRBV30	TRBD2	.	TGTGCCTGGAATAGCGGGGCTATGGCCTACAATGAGCAGTTCTTC	CAWNSGAMAYNEQFF
TRBJ1-1	TRBV4-3	.	few	TGCGCCAGCAGCCAAGAACTGAACACTGAAGCTTTCTTT	CASSQELNTEAFF
TRBJ1-1	TRBV7-2	.	.	TGTGCCAGCAGCTCCCGCACTGAAGCTTTCTTT	CASSSRTEAFF
TRBJ2-1	TRBV7-2	TRBD2	once	TGTGCCAGCACCCGTGAGCGGGGGTATGAGCAGTTCTTC	CASTRERGYEQFF
TRBJ2-5	TRBV11-2	TRBD2	.	TGTGCCAGCAGCCTCCCGACTAGCGGTAAAGAGACCCAGTACTTC	CASSLPTSGKETQYF
TRBJ1-3	TRBV30	TRBD1	.	TGTGCCTGGACCCCCGGACAGGGAGGCTCTGGAAACACCATATATTTT	CAWTPGQGGSGNTIYF
TRBJ2-7	TRBV28	.	.	TGTGCCAGCAGCGCAGGGCCCCACGAGCAGTACTTC	CASSAGPHEQYF
TRBJ2-7	TRBV2	.	.	TGTGCCAGCACTCCGGCGAGACAGGAGTACGAGCAGTACTTC	CASTPARQEYEQYF
TRBJ2-7	TRBV21-1	.	.	TGTGCCAGCAGCACAGGATCTCGAGGCTCCTACGAGCAGTACTTC	CASSTGSRGSYEQYF
TRBJ1-5	TRBV28	TRBD1	.	TGTGCCAGCAGAGAACAGGGGGTTAATCAGCCCCAGCATTTT	CASREQGVNQPQHF
TRBJ2-3	TRBV5-1	.	.	TGCGCCAGCAGCCCCGGACCCCGACGGGTCACAGATACGCAGTATTTT	CASSPGPRRVTDTQYF
TRBJ2-2	TRBV5-4	.	.	TGTGCCAGCAGCTTGGACATTAACACCGGGGAGCTGTTTTTT	CASSLDINTGELFF
TRBJ1-1	TRBV18	.	.	TGTGCCAGCTCACCACAGGCCTTGAACACTGAAGCTTTCTTT	CASSPQALNTEAFF
TRBJ2-1	TRBV19	TRBD2	.	TGTGCCAGTAGTGTCGAACTACTAGCGGGAGAAGACAATGAGCAGTTCTTC	CASSVELLAGEDNEQFF
TRBJ1-4	TRBV28	.	.	TGTGCCAGCAGTTCAAGGGGGGACGATGAAAAACTGTTTTTT	CASSSRGDDEKLFF
TRBJ2-7	TRBV2	.	.	TGTGCCAGCAGTGGGAAGGGCTCCTACGAGCAGTACTTC	CASSGKGSYEQYF
TRBJ2-2	TRBV9	TRBD2	.	TGTGCCAGCAGCCCCCGGAGGGGCGGGGGTACCACCGGGGAGCTGTTTTTT	CASSPRRGGGTTGELFF
TRBJ1-2	TRBV2	.	.	TGTGCCAGCAGTACCCTGGCGGGTCTTGCTGGCTACACCTTC	CASSTLAGLAGYTF
TRBJ2-7	TRBV6-5	.	once	TGTGCCAGCAGCCGGTCAAACACAGGGATTGACGAGCAGTACTTC	CASSRSNTGIDEQYF
TRBJ2-1	TRBV6-5	.	.	TGTGCCAGCAGTTCGTGGGGGAGCTCCTACAATGAGCAGTTCTTC	CASSSWGSSYNEQFF
TRBJ2-2	TRBV7-8	.	once	TGTGCCAGCAGCTTGAGTACAGGGTGGAACACCGGGGAGCTGTTTTTT	CASSLSTGWNTGELFF
TRBJ1-3	TRBV11-2	.	.	TGTGCCAGCAGCTTAGTGAGCTCTGGAAACACCATATATTTT	CASSLVSSGNTIYF
TRBJ2-5	TRBV5-4	.	.	TGTGCCAGCAGCTTCAACCCCGAACGGAGAGAGACCCAGTACTTC	CASSFNPERRETQYF
TRBJ2-6	TRBV18	TRBD1	once	TGTGCCAGCTCACCGGGACAGGGGATTTATTCTGGGGCCAACGTCCTGACTTTC	CASSPGQGIYSGANVLTF
TRBJ1-2	TRBV7-9	.	.	TGTGCCAGCAGCTTACAGGGTGACGTGGGTGGCTACACCTTC	CASSLQGDVGGYTF
TRBJ2-6	TRBV9	.	.	TGTCTACTTCGACCCGGGGCTCACCTTGGGGCCAACGTCCTGACTTTC	CLLRPGAHLGANVLTF
TRBJ2-7	TRBV10-2	TRBD2	.	TGCGCCAGCAGTGAGGTTGGACTAGCGGGAGGAGACGAGCAGTACTTC	CASSEVGLAGGDEQYF
TRBJ2-3	TRBV7-2	.	.	TGTGCCAGCAGCCGTCTTGAGGGGACAGATACGCAGTATTTT	CASSRLEGTDTQYF
TRBJ2-1	TRBV10-3	TRBD1	.	TGTGCCATCAGAGAAACGACAGGGGGCATCAACAATGAGCAGTTCTTC	CAIRETTGGINNEQFF
TRBJ2-7	TRBV9	TRBD1	.	TGTGCCAGCAGCTCCCGGGCCGGGACAGGGCTCGACGAGCAGTACTTC	CASSSRAGTGLDEQYF
TRBJ2-7	TRBV19	TRBD1	once	TGTGCCAGTAGAAAGGACAGGGGTTACGAGCAGTACTTC	CASRKDRGYEQYF
TRBJ1-2	TRBV7-2	.	.	TGTGCCAGCAGCCCCGGTATAGGCTATGGCTACACCTTC	CASSPGIGYGYTF